Described below is a single TCR beta chain sequence and its context. V lost 6 bases and J 2 bases, leaving 8 bases between the germline ends. The CDR3 runs 12 residues. Unique molecular identifiers were attached to individual cDNA molecules. TCRdb recomputed calls from the 5' RACE reads with MiXCR, one row per CDR3 protein. The profile shows tens of thousands of distinct CDR3 sequences, roughly a tenth of them singletons. This specimen belongs to a study of early T cells in non-severe SARS-CoV-2 infection. The rearrangement links TRBV12-3 or TRBV12-4 to TRBJ2-7, with D possibly matching TRBD2 (5 bases). The sample taken for sequencing was whole blood. This TCR derives from an adult who was a healthcare worker with PCR-confirmed SARS-CoV-2 infection or an uninfected control (not recorded which). DNA for the CDR3: TGTGCCAGCAGCCACGGGGCCTACGAGCAGTACTTC. This encodes CASSHGAYEQYF.